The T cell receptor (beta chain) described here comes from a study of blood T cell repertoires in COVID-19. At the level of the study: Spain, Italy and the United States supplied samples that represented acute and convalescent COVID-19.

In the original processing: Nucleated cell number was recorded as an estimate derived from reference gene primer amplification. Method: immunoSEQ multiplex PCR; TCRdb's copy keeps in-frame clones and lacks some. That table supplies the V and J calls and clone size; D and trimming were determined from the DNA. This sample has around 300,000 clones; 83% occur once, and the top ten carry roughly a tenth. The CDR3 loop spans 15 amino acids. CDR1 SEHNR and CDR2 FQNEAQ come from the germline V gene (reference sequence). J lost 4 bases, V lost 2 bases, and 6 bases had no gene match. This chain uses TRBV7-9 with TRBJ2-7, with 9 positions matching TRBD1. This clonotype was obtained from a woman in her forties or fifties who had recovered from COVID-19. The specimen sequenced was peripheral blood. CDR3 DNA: TGTGCCAGCAGCTTACAGGGACAGGGTTATTACGAGCAGTACTTC. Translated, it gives CASSLQGQGYYEQYF.